Listed below are T cell receptor beta chains from one sample, sequenced in a study of T cell repertoires in cytomegalovirus infection. Each CDR3 protein is one row after TCRdb ran MiXCR on the reads. The sample contains about 150,000 distinct CDR3 sequences, around a quarter of which appear only once. Input material: PBMCs. These receptors were taken from a human donor in good health (CMV status not recorded). Some clones in this sample may be carry-over from other donors' samples. Each CDR3 is given with its conserved first and last residue. Fields, in order: clone size, V gene, D gene, J gene, CDR3 DNA, CDR3 protein. A D gene is named only where the DNA matches it firmly. Clone size is shown for a subset of rows, as once, few, many or a class of expanded clone.

clone size: many
V gene: TRBV7-2
D gene: TRBD2
J gene: TRBJ2-1
CDR3 DNA: TGTGCCAGCAGCTTTCTAGCGGGAGGGAATGAGCAGTTCTTC
CDR3 protein: CASSFLAGGNEQFF

clone size: many
V gene: TRBV7-9
D gene: -
J gene: TRBJ2-3
CDR3 DNA: TGTGCCAGCAGCTTATTTCAGAATACGCAGTATTTT
CDR3 protein: CASSLFQNTQYF

clone size: few
V gene: TRBV12-3/TRBV12-4
D gene: TRBD1
J gene: TRBJ1-3
CDR3 DNA: TGTGCCAGCAGTGGCGACAGGGTGTATAGAAACACCATATATTTT
CDR3 protein: CASSGDRVYRNTIYF

clone size: few
V gene: TRBV11-2
D gene: -
J gene: TRBJ2-7
CDR3 DNA: TGTGCCAGCAGCTTAGAAGGGCTCCCGACCTACGAGCAGTACTTC
CDR3 protein: CASSLEGLPTYEQYF

clone size: -
V gene: TRBV20-1
D gene: -
J gene: TRBJ1-1
CDR3 DNA: TGCAGTGCAGCGATCAACGCAATGAACACTGAAGCTTTCTTT
CDR3 protein: CSAAINAMNTEAFF

clone size: many
V gene: TRBV7-2
D gene: TRBD2
J gene: TRBJ2-1
CDR3 DNA: TGTGCCAGCAGCTCCTGGACTAGCGGGAGTATGAATGAGCAGTTCTTC
CDR3 protein: CASSSWTSGSMNEQFF

clone size: few
V gene: TRBV28
D gene: -
J gene: TRBJ2-5
CDR3 DNA: TGTGCCAGCTCTACTCGGAGAGGAAGGGAAGAGACCCAGTACTTC
CDR3 protein: CASSTRRGREETQYF

clone size: few
V gene: TRBV15
D gene: -
J gene: TRBJ1-1
CDR3 DNA: TGTGCCACCAGCAGAGGGGCGCGGTCGGACACTGAAGCTTTCTTT
CDR3 protein: CATSRGARSDTEAFF

clone size: -
V gene: TRBV28
D gene: TRBD2
J gene: TRBJ2-7
CDR3 DNA: TGTGCCAGCAGTTTTAGCGGGAGGATCTCCTACGAGCAGTACTTC
CDR3 protein: CASSFSGRISYEQYF

clone size: -
V gene: TRBV15
D gene: -
J gene: TRBJ2-5
CDR3 DNA: TGTGCCACCAGCGGAGGCCGGGAGACCCAGTACTTC
CDR3 protein: CATSGGRETQYF

clone size: few
V gene: TRBV25-1
D gene: -
J gene: TRBJ2-3
CDR3 DNA: TGTGCCAGCAGTGATTTGGGTACGCAGTATTTT
CDR3 protein: CASSDLGTQYF

clone size: many
V gene: TRBV7-2
D gene: -
J gene: TRBJ2-1
CDR3 DNA: TGTGCCAGCAGCCTCAGGGGAAACTCCTACAATGAGCAGTTCTTC
CDR3 protein: CASSLRGNSYNEQFF

clone size: -
V gene: TRBV27
D gene: TRBD2
J gene: TRBJ2-1
CDR3 DNA: TGTGCCAGCAGTCCAATAGCGGGAGCGGGCAATGAGCAGTTCTTC
CDR3 protein: CASSPIAGAGNEQFF

clone size: few
V gene: TRBV28
D gene: -
J gene: TRBJ2-5
CDR3 DNA: TGTGCCAGCAGTTTATCGGGGACCCAGTACTTC
CDR3 protein: CASSLSGTQYF

clone size: -
V gene: TRBV6-2/TRBV6-3
D gene: -
J gene: TRBJ1-5
CDR3 DNA: TGTGCCAGCAGTTATTCGAACCTTGGACAGCCCCAGCATTTT
CDR3 protein: CASSYSNLGQPQHF

clone size: few
V gene: TRBV12-3/TRBV12-4
D gene: -
J gene: TRBJ1-1
CDR3 DNA: TGTGCCAGCAGTTTCATGAAGGCCAAGAACACTGAAGCTTTCTTT
CDR3 protein: CASSFMKAKNTEAFF

clone size: few
V gene: TRBV11-2
D gene: -
J gene: TRBJ1-2
CDR3 DNA: TGTGCCAGCAGCCCCGGAGCGGGTAACTATGGCTACACCTTC
CDR3 protein: CASSPGAGNYGYTF

clone size: few
V gene: TRBV12-3/TRBV12-4
D gene: -
J gene: TRBJ1-4
CDR3 DNA: TGTGCCAGCAGTTATTCGCTGCCTAATGAAAAACTGTTTTTT
CDR3 protein: CASSYSLPNEKLFF

clone size: -
V gene: TRBV14
D gene: -
J gene: TRBJ1-1
CDR3 DNA: TGTGCCAGCAGCCAAAAAAAAAGTCTTTTCTTT
CDR3 protein: CASSQKKSLFF

clone size: once
V gene: TRBV20-1
D gene: -
J gene: TRBJ1-5
CDR3 DNA: TGCAGTGCCGGAGGGGGTGGCAATCAGCCCCAGCATTTT
CDR3 protein: CSAGGGGNQPQHF

clone size: -
V gene: TRBV12-3/TRBV12-4
D gene: TRBD2
J gene: TRBJ2-1
CDR3 DNA: TGTGCCAGCAGTTCCGGGGCTAGCGGGCCCTACAATGAGCAGTTCTTC
CDR3 protein: CASSSGASGPYNEQFF

clone size: -
V gene: TRBV20-1
D gene: -
J gene: TRBJ2-3
CDR3 DNA: TGCAGTGCTAGCCCGCCGGGAACAGATACGCAGTATTTT
CDR3 protein: CSASPPGTDTQYF

clone size: -
V gene: TRBV5-6
D gene: -
J gene: TRBJ1-1
CDR3 DNA: TGTGCCAGCAGCAAGGACGGCACTGAAGCTTTCTTT
CDR3 protein: CASSKDGTEAFF

clone size: -
V gene: TRBV5-4
D gene: -
J gene: TRBJ2-7
CDR3 DNA: TGTGCCAGCAGCCTAAGCCTAGGCCCCGGGGAAGAGCAGTACTTC
CDR3 protein: CASSLSLGPGEEQYF

clone size: -
V gene: TRBV6-5
D gene: -
J gene: TRBJ1-6
CDR3 DNA: TGTGCCAGCAGTTTCACAGGGAGGGGTTCACCCCTCCACTTT
CDR3 protein: CASSFTGRGSPLHF

clone size: -
V gene: TRBV3-1
D gene: TRBD2
J gene: TRBJ2-1
CDR3 DNA: TGTGCCAGCGGGGCGGGGGGCCAAGGCAATGAGCAGTTCTTC
CDR3 protein: CASGAGGQGNEQFF

clone size: -
V gene: TRBV20-1
D gene: -
J gene: TRBJ2-7
CDR3 DNA: TGCAGTGCTCTGGGACCCCCGACAGCGCACTACGAGCAGTACTTC
CDR3 protein: CSALGPPTAHYEQYF

clone size: few
V gene: TRBV6-2/TRBV6-3
D gene: TRBD1
J gene: TRBJ2-5
CDR3 DNA: TGTGCCAGCAGTCCATCCGGGACAGCAAATTATCCTACTTACTTC
CDR3 protein: CASSPSGTANYPTYF

clone size: -
V gene: TRBV27
D gene: -
J gene: TRBJ1-6
CDR3 DNA: TGTGCCAGCAGCCAGGCGGATCCCACTAATTCACCCCTCCACTTT
CDR3 protein: CASSQADPTNSPLHF

clone size: few
V gene: TRBV28
D gene: -
J gene: TRBJ2-4
CDR3 DNA: TGTGCCAGCAGTACAAGGGGTATAGCCAAAAACATTCAGTACTTC
CDR3 protein: CASSTRGIAKNIQYF

clone size: few
V gene: TRBV6-2/TRBV6-3
D gene: -
J gene: TRBJ1-1
CDR3 DNA: TGTGCCAGCAGCGACACCAACACTGAAGCTTTCTTT
CDR3 protein: CASSDTNTEAFF

clone size: many
V gene: TRBV28
D gene: TRBD2
J gene: TRBJ2-7
CDR3 DNA: TGTGCCAGCAGCCCGGGAGGCGGGAGGTACGAGCAGTACTTC
CDR3 protein: CASSPGGGRYEQYF

clone size: many
V gene: TRBV7-2
D gene: -
J gene: TRBJ1-1
CDR3 DNA: TGTGCCAGCGCCGAGGCAGTCAACACTGAAGCTTTCTTT
CDR3 protein: CASAEAVNTEAFF

clone size: few
V gene: TRBV4-3
D gene: TRBD2
J gene: TRBJ2-3
CDR3 DNA: TGCGCCAGCAGCCAAGATTGGACGGGAGGAAGGGATACGCAGTATTTT
CDR3 protein: CASSQDWTGGRDTQYF

clone size: many
V gene: TRBV20-1
D gene: TRBD2
J gene: TRBJ2-3
CDR3 DNA: TGCAGTGCTATAGCGGGAACCAGGGATACGCAGTATTTT
CDR3 protein: CSAIAGTRDTQYF

clone size: -
V gene: TRBV7-9
D gene: -
J gene: TRBJ2-1
CDR3 DNA: TGTGCCAGCAGCTTGGTCGTGGGCTCCTACAATGAGCAGTTCTTC
CDR3 protein: CASSLVVGSYNEQFF

clone size: -
V gene: TRBV27
D gene: -
J gene: TRBJ1-2
CDR3 DNA: TGTGCCAGCAGTTTATCGGGGGCAGGGACGCGCTATGGCTACTCCTTC
CDR3 protein: CASSLSGAGTRYGYSF

clone size: -
V gene: TRBV7-8
D gene: -
J gene: TRBJ2-5
CDR3 DNA: TGTGCCAGCAGCTTGTCCGGCGGACAGATGGAGACCCAGTACTTC
CDR3 protein: CASSLSGGQMETQYF

clone size: many
V gene: TRBV7-9
D gene: TRBD2
J gene: TRBJ2-1
CDR3 DNA: TGTGCCAGCAGCTCCACTAGCGGGGGGGCCTACAATGAGCAGTTCTTC
CDR3 protein: CASSSTSGGAYNEQFF

clone size: -
V gene: TRBV4-3
D gene: -
J gene: TRBJ1-4
CDR3 DNA: TGCGCCAGCAGCCAAGAAGGGCTTAATGAAAAACTGTTTTTT
CDR3 protein: CASSQEGLNEKLFF

clone size: -
V gene: TRBV28
D gene: TRBD2
J gene: TRBJ2-3
CDR3 DNA: TGTGCCAGCATCGGGACTAGCGGAACAGATACGCAGTATTTT
CDR3 protein: CASIGTSGTDTQYF

clone size: -
V gene: TRBV18
D gene: -
J gene: TRBJ2-1
CDR3 DNA: TGTGCCAGCTCACCACAGAGCGGAGAGCAGTTCTTC
CDR3 protein: CASSPQSGEQFF

clone size: few
V gene: TRBV28
D gene: TRBD1
J gene: TRBJ1-4
CDR3 DNA: TGTGCCAGCAGTTCGCTCCTCCGGGACAGGGCCGGAACTAATGAAAAACTGTTTTTT
CDR3 protein: CASSSLLRDRAGTNEKLFF

clone size: -
V gene: TRBV25-1
D gene: TRBD1
J gene: TRBJ1-2
CDR3 DNA: TGTGCCAGCAGTGAAGGGACAGGGCCCTATGGCTACACCTTC
CDR3 protein: CASSEGTGPYGYTF

clone size: -
V gene: TRBV7-2
D gene: -
J gene: TRBJ1-1
CDR3 DNA: TGTGCCAGCAGCCTAAGCCCTTTCACTGAAGCTTTCTTT
CDR3 protein: CASSLSPFTEAFF

clone size: many
V gene: TRBV7-2
D gene: TRBD1
J gene: TRBJ2-3
CDR3 DNA: TGTGCCAGCAGCTCGGACAGGCTCACAGATACGCAGTATTTT
CDR3 protein: CASSSDRLTDTQYF

clone size: many
V gene: TRBV20-1
D gene: TRBD1
J gene: TRBJ2-7
CDR3 DNA: TGCAGTGCTGGATCAGGGGGCCTGAACGAGCAGTACTTC
CDR3 protein: CSAGSGGLNEQYF

clone size: -
V gene: TRBV20-1
D gene: TRBD1
J gene: TRBJ2-1
CDR3 DNA: TGCAGTGCACCAGGACAGGGTGCCTTTTGGGAGCAGTTCTTC
CDR3 protein: CSAPGQGAFWEQFF

clone size: -
V gene: TRBV6-5
D gene: -
J gene: TRBJ2-1
CDR3 DNA: TGTGCCAGCAGTTACTCGGGTTCCTACAATGAGCAGTTCTTC
CDR3 protein: CASSYSGSYNEQFF

clone size: few
V gene: TRBV5-1
D gene: TRBD1
J gene: TRBJ2-5
CDR3 DNA: TGCGCCAGCACCACAGGGGAAGAGACCCAGTACTTC
CDR3 protein: CASTTGEETQYF